This passage covers 20 T cell receptor beta chains from one sample sequenced in a study of post-analysis software for immune sequencing data. These TCRs are of unknown antigen specificity. General study points: Patients carried roughly five TRBV segments more frequently than controls did, and TRBV5-6, TRBV5-1 and TRBV20-1 were among them.

Unique molecular identifiers featured in each of the TCR beta cDNA libraries. TCRdb analysed the PCR reads with MiXCR anew, one entry per CDR3 protein. This sample yields around 190,000 distinct CDR3 sequences, of which 25% to 35% are seen a single time; about 3.7% belongs to the top ten. The sequenced sample consisted of blood. Receptors originate from a girl aged 2 to 17 with multiple sclerosis.

This clonotype was detected many times. This chain joins TRBV29-1 and TRBJ2-7, with D possibly TRBD2 on 6 matching bases. The germline gives CDR1 SQVTM, CDR2 ANQGSEA. This CDR3 contains 14 residues. V dropped 7 bases and J dropped 0 bases, with 16 bases sitting between them. CDR3 residues: CSAGRQMNSYEQYF. CDR3 coding DNA: TGCAGCGCGGGGAGGCAGATGAACTCCTACGAGCAGTACTTC.

This clonotype was found a few times. With a much larger clone just one base away, this may be a read error. V and J are TRBV13 and TRBJ2-7; TRBD2 agrees at 8 bases. Germline V gene lookup returns CDR1 PRHDT and CDR2 FYEKMQ (reference sequence). The CDR3 is 13 residues long. Here the CDR3 DNA reads TGTGCCAGCAGCCTTACTAGCGGCTACGAGCGGTACTTC. Amino acids: CASSLTSGYERYF. Full variable domain (rest looked up from reference TRBV13 and TRBJ2-7): AAGVIQSPRHLIKEKRETATLKCYPIPRHDTVYWYQQGPGQDPQFLISFYEKMQSDKGSIPDRFSAQQFSDYHSELNMSSLELGDSALYFCASSLTSGYERYFGPGTRLTVT.

This clonotype was counted between two and nine times. V usage is TRBV7-8 and J usage is TRBJ1-6; D gene unclear. V was cut by 3 bases and J by 5 bases, with 2 bases left in between. The CDR3 is made up of 12 amino acids. CDR1 is SGHVS and CDR2 is FQNEAQ in the germline V gene. The CDR3 nucleotides read TGTGCCAGCAGCTTCGATAATTCACCCCTCCACTTT. It is translated as CASSFDNSPLHF. Supplemented by reference TRBV7-8 and TRBJ1-6, the full variable domain reads GAGVSQSPRYKVAKRGQDVALRCDPISGHVSLFWYQQALGQGPEFLTYFQNEAQLDKSGLPSDRFFAERPEGSVSTLKIQRTQQEDSAVYLCASSFDNSPLHFGNGTRLTVT.

A word on this clonotype: A clone one base away is much larger, so this may be a read error. This rearrangement joins TRBV5-1 to TRBJ2-5; 8 bases fit TRBD2. With V trimmed by 0 bases and J by 11 bases, 15 bases remained unmatched. The CDR3 sequence is 16 residues long. Germline CDR1 reads SGHRS; CDR2 reads YFSETQ. Here the CDR3 reads CASSLAKSSGNDEQYF. DNA for the CDR3: TGCGCCAGCAGCTTGGCCAAGAGTAGCGGGAACGATGAGCAGTACTTC.

Turning to this clonotype: One base away lies a much larger clone, so this may be a sequencing read error. This chain joins TRBV6-6 and TRBJ2-5, with no clear D. The DNA end is a closer match to TRBJ2-7, so the J assignment may be wrong. CDR3 length: 15 amino acids. Germline V lookup: CDR1 MNHNY, CDR2 SVGAGI (reference sequence). The CDR3 region is CASSYVGSAPYEQYF. CDR3 DNA sequence: TGTGCCAGCAGTTACGTCGGAAGCGCTCCTTACGAGCAGTACTTC.

In this sample, this clonotype turned up many times. The V call is TRBV5-1, the J call TRBJ2-5; either TRBD1 or TRBD2 may fit D (6 bases each). In germline, CDR1 is SGHRS, CDR2 YFSETQ. The CDR3 has 14 residues. V lost 1 base, J lost 4 bases, and 11 bases lay in between. CDR3 protein: CASSLTGATETQYF. DNA for the CDR3: TGCGCCAGCAGCTTGACGGGGGCTACAGAGACCCAGTACTTC. Full variable domain (remainder filled in from reference TRBV5-1 and TRBJ2-5): KAGVTQTPRYLIKTRGQQVTLSCSPISGHRSVSWYQQTPGQGLQFLFEYFSETQRNKGNFPGRFSGRQFSNSRSEMNVSTLELGDSALYLCASSLTGATETQYFGPGTRLLVL.

This chain joins TRBV19 and TRBJ1-1; D is possibly TRBD1 (6 bases). The CDR3 has 18 amino acids. Trimming removed 3 bases at V and 1 base at J, with 21 bases between. Germline values: CDR1 LNHDA, CDR2 SQIVND (reference sequence). This CDR3 is CASSIHNRVLIPNTEAFF. Here the CDR3 DNA reads TGTGCCAGTAGTATCCACAACAGGGTTTTGATCCCGAACACTGAAGCTTTCTTT.

This clonotype was counted ten times or more. The chain's CDR3 is CASGRDRGMNEQFF. The CDR3 DNA reads TGTGCCAGCGGCCGGGACAGGGGGATGAATGAGCAGTTCTTC. This chain links TRBV27 with TRBJ2-1, with 11 bases that match TRBD1. CDR3 length equals 14 residues. J was trimmed by 7 bases and V by 8 bases; bases with no gene match: 7. Germline loops: CDR1 MNHEY, CDR2 SMNVEV (reference sequence).

This clonotype was recorded a few times. The chain recombines TRBV5-1 with TRBJ2-1; 10 positions match TRBD1. The V gene end was trimmed by 4 bases and the J gene end by 7 bases; junction bases not matched to a gene: 5. In germline, CDR1 is SGHRS, CDR2 YFSETQ. CDR3 length: 14 amino acids. In DNA form, the CDR3 reads TGCGCCAGCAGCGGACAGGGGGGTTGGAATGAGCAGTTCTTC. Amino acid sequence: CASSGQGGWNEQFF.

This clonotype was counted only a few times. As DNA, the CDR3 is TGTGCCAGCAGCCACATCGACAGGCACTATAATTCACCCCTCCACTTT. It encodes CASSHIDRHYNSPLHF. The rearrangement uses TRBV27 and TRBJ1-6; D possibly corresponds to TRBD1 (6 bases). The CDR3 extends over 16 amino acids. Between the trimmed V and J ends, which lost 6 bases and 3 bases, there was a span of 15 bases. Looked up from germline, CDR1 is MNHEY and CDR2 is SMNVEV (reference sequence).

V gene TRBV18 combines with J gene TRBJ1-4; weak D call: TRBD1 (5 bases). V lost 3 bases and J 12 bases, leaving 14 bases between the germline ends. Germline loops: CDR1 KGHSH, CDR2 LQKENI. This CDR3 is built from 13 residues. CDR3 residues: CASSPGPAAELFF. The CDR3 DNA reads TGTGCCAGCTCACCGGGACCGGCGGCGGAACTGTTTTTT. The full variable domain, rest sourced from reference TRBV18 and TRBJ1-4, is NAGVMQNPRHLVRRRGQEARLRCSPMKGHSHVYWYRQLPEEGLKFMVYLQKENIIDESGMPKERFSAEFPKEGPSILRIQQVVRGDSAAYFCASSPGPAAELFFGSGTQLSVL.

The chain combines TRBV29-1 with TRBJ2-5; 7 nucleotides agree with TRBD1. The J call is in doubt because the DNA end fits TRBJ2-7 better. Germline CDR1 is SQVTM and CDR2 is ANQGSEA. The CDR3 runs 13 residues. The CDR3 bases are TGCAGCGTGGAGGACAGGAGCCATTACGAGCAGTACTTC. Translation: CSVEDRSHYEQYF.

This sequence joins TRBV28 and TRBJ2-4; a weak D match, TRBD2 (5 bases). The CDR3 sequence is 18 residues long. Germline values: CDR1 MDHEN, CDR2 SYDVKM. Trimming took 3 bases from V and 2 from J, leaving 20 bases between them. CDR3 sequence: CASSFKAAGSRPKNIQYF. CDR3 in DNA: TGTGCCAGCAGTTTTAAAGCCGCGGGTAGTAGGCCCAAAAACATTCAGTACTTC.

The V and J genes are TRBV29-1 and TRBJ1-2; D gene ambiguous. The V and J ends lost 3 bases and 2 bases respectively, with 4 bases between them. CDR1 SQVTM and CDR2 ANQGSEA come from the germline V gene. This CDR3 is built from 11 residues. CDR3 in DNA: TGCAGCGTTGAGTTGAACTATGGCTACACCTTC. Its translation: CSVELNYGYTF.

As for this clonotype: One end of the junction varies from germline; a read error may be responsible. The rearrangement uses TRBV11-1 and TRBJ2-1; no firm D call. The CDR3 runs to 12 residues. Per the germline V gene, CDR1 is SGHAT and CDR2 is FQDESV (reference sequence). The CDR3 protein is CASGLNRNEQFF. DNA for the CDR3: TGTGCCAGCGGCTTAAACCGCAATGAGCAGTTCTTC.

This chain uses TRBV9 with TRBJ2-1; D call uncertain. The J call may not be correct, given that the DNA end is closer to TRBJ2-7. The CDR3 runs to 16 residues. CDR1 is SGDLS and CDR2 is YYNGEE in the germline V gene. The CDR3 loop is CASSDHPWVSRHEQYF. The CDR3 DNA follows: TGTGCCAGCAGCGATCACCCTTGGGTTAGTCGGCATGAGCAGTACTTC.

Concerning this clonotype itself: Being one base from a much bigger clone, this may be a read error. Because it lacks the conserved phenylalanine or tryptophan at the end, this CDR3 is likely a read error. The rearrangement uses TRBV10-3 and TRBJ2-1, with D perhaps matching TRBD1 (6 bases). Germline values: CDR1 ENHRY, CDR2 SYGVKD. The V end was cut by 7 bases, the J end by 0 bases, with 10 bases between. The CDR3 is 14 amino acids. CDR3 DNA sequence: TGTGCCATCACGGGGACAAACTCCTACAATGAGCAGTTCTCC. Protein product: CAITGTNSYNEQFS.

This CDR3 reads CASSLPGNEQFF. The CDR3 DNA sequence: TGTGCCAGCAGCTTACCCGGCAATGAGCAGTTCTTC. The chain recombines TRBV7-9 with TRBJ2-1; D ambiguous. The CDR3 is 12 residues long. Trimming cost V 2 bases and J 6 bases, with 5 bases left between them. Germline CDR1 reads SEHNR; CDR2 reads FQNEAQ (reference sequence).

Details on this clonotype: One junction end does not reproduce the germline sequence, and a read error may be involved. This chain uses TRBV11-1 with TRBJ2-1; TRBD1 might be the D (5 bases). CDR1 and CDR2 from the germline V gene are SGHAT and FQDESV (reference sequence). The CDR3 is made up of 14 amino acids. CDR3 region: CANSLVRQHNEQFF. Here the CDR3 DNA reads TGTGCCAACAGCTTAGTCCGACAGCACAATGAGCAGTTCTTC.

This clonotype was observed a handful of times. One base away lies a much larger clone, so this may be a sequencing read error. The chain recombines TRBV5-1 with TRBJ2-7, with 8 positions matching TRBD1. The germline V gene encodes CDR1 SGHRS and CDR2 YFSETQ. CDR3 size: 14 residues. The CDR3 protein is CASSLGTGNYGQYF. The CDR3 DNA is TGCGCCAGCAGCTTGGGGACAGGGAACTACGGGCAGTACTTC.